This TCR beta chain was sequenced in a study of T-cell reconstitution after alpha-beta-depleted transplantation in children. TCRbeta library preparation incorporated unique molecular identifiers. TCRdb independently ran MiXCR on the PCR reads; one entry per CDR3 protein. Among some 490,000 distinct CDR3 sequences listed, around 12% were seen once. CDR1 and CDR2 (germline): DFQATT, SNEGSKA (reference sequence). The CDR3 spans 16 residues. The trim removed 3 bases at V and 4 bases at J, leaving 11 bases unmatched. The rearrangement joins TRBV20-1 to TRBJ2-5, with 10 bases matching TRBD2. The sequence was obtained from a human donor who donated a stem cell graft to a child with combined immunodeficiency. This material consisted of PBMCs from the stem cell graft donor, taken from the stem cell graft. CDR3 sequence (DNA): TGCAGTGCTAGGGTGCTAGCGGGGGTGGTTGGAGAGACCCAGTACTTC. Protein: CSARVLAGVVGETQYF.